The T cell receptor (beta chain) described here comes from a study of monozygotic twins with inflammatory bowel disease. An amount of 3500 ng of total RNA was used for each TCR library. No DNA is given; TCRdb re-called the 5' RACE reads and lists each CDR3 protein once. This sample lists a few hundred thousand distinct CDR3 sequences; its ten largest clones have about 2.5%. The CDR3 has 14 amino acids. With respect to this clonotype: Its target is unknown.

Study results and caveats: Healthy co-twins, by inverse Simpson, had higher TCRbeta diversity than their siblings with IBD. Repertoire similarity was not found to differ between concordant and discordant twins, possibly from limited power.

The chain joins TRBV12-3 or TRBV12-4 to TRBJ2-7; TCRdb selects TRBD2, and the lack of DNA leaves this call unchecked. The TCR originated in a human donor with ulcerative colitis or Crohn's disease, or a healthy co-twin of an affected twin (not recorded which). The specimen sequenced was blood. This chain's CDR3 is CASSLSAGANEQYF.